The clone carrying this T cell receptor (beta chain) came up once. Its antigen is not known. This sample was taken from a study of radiation and T cells in renal cell carcinoma. This CDR3 is 13 amino acids long. The trim removed 6 bases at V and 1 base at J, leaving 3 bases unmatched. Germline loops: CDR1 SEHNR, CDR2 FQNEAQ (reference sequence). Sample time point: baseline pretreatment blood. Regarding treatment: 15 Gy SBRT to primary tumor, nephrectomy 4 weeks later. Points from the study as a whole: Without pretreatment biopsies, baseline tumor clonotype presence was undetermined.

Profiled with immunoSEQ multiplex PCR; TCRdb holds only in-frame clones, not every one. The profile covers 100,000 to 150,000 clones, with roughly 80% appearing a single time and 3% taken by the ten largest. The chain recombines TRBV7-9 with TRBJ2-7; TRBD1 agrees at 7 bases. This TCR was recovered from a woman in her fifties or sixties with renal cell carcinoma. The starting material was blood, obtained from a patient whose treatment included radiotherapy and nephrectomy. CDR3 residues: CASRKTGSYEQYF. CDR3 nucleotides: TGTGCCAGCAGGAAGACAGGGTCCTACGAGCAGTACTTC. The whole variable domain, filled in from reference TRBV7-9 and TRBJ2-7, reads DTGVSQNPRHKITKRGQNVTFRCDPISEHNRLYWYRQTLGQGPEFLTYFQNEAQLEKSRLLSDRFSAERPKGSFSTLEIQRTEQGDSAMYLCASRKTGSYEQYFGPGTRLTVT.